The source of this T cell receptor beta chain is a study of T-cell reconstitution after alpha-beta-depleted transplantation in children. Study-level findings and limits: Elevated TCRbeta diversity at day 60 was traced, in some patients, to surviving recipient T cells and thymic progenitors. In patients about two months after transplant, alpha-beta T cells reportedly arose from several hundred expanded graft clones.

This clonotype was seen repeatedly, ten times or more. Its antigen is unknown. CDR1 and CDR2 from the germline V gene are SGHRS and YFSETQ. The CDR3 contains 14 residues. V lost 4 bases to trimming and J lost 4 bases, with 14 bases between them. Unique molecular identifiers tagged the TCRbeta library. TCRdb independently ran MiXCR on the PCR reads; one entry per CDR3 protein. This table has around 500,000 distinct CDR3 sequences, more than 20% appearing once. The chain links TRBV5-1 to TRBJ1-1; D uncertain. The receptor comes from a boy under two years old who had a stem cell transplant for acute myeloid leukemia, so the T cells may come from the graft donor. Here the sequenced sample was PBMCs, mostly from graft donor cells, taken 360 days after TCRalphabeta/CD19-depleted stem cell transplant. The CDR3, as DNA: TGCGCCAGCAGCACCATTGGGGTTCCCACTGAAGCTTTCTTT. The encoded protein is CASSTIGVPTEAFF.